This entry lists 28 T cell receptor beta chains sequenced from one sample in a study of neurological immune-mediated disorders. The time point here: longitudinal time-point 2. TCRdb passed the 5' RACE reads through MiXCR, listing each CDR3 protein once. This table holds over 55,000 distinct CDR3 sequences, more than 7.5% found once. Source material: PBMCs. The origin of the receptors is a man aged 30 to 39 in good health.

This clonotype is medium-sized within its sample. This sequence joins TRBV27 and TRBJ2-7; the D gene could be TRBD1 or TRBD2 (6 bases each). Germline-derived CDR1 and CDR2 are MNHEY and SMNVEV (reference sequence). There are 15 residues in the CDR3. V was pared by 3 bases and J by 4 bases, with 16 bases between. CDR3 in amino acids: CASSFSGQRPYEQYF. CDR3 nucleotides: TGTGCCAGCAGTTTTAGCGGACAGAGACCTTACGAGCAGTACTTC.

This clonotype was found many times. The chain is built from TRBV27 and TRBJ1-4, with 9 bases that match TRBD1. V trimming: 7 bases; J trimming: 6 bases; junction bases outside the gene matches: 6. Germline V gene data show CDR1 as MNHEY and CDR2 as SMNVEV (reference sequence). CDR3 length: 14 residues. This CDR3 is CASKWTGEDEKLFF. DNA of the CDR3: TGTGCCAGCAAATGGACAGGGGAGGATGAAAAACTGTTTTTT.

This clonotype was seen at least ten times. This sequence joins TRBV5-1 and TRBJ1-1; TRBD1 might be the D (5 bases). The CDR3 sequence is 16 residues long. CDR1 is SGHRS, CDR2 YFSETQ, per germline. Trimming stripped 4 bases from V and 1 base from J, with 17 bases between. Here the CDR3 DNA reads TGCGCCAGCAGCCTCAGGATTGGGGCCAAGAACACTGAAGCTTTCTTT. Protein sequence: CASSLRIGAKNTEAFF.

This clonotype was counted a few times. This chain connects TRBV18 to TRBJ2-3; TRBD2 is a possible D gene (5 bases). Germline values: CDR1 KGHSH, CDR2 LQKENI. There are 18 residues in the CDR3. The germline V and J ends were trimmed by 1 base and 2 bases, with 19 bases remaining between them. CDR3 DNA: TGTGCCAGCTCACCACTCACGGGCCCGTCCCGGGACACAGATACGCAGTATTTT. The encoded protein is CASSPLTGPSRDTDTQYF. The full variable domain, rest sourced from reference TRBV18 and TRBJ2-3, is NAGVMQNPRHLVRRRGQEARLRCSPMKGHSHVYWYRQLPEEGLKFMVYLQKENIIDESGMPKERFSAEFPKEGPSILRIQQVVRGDSAAYFCASSPLTGPSRDTDTQYFGPGTRLTVL.

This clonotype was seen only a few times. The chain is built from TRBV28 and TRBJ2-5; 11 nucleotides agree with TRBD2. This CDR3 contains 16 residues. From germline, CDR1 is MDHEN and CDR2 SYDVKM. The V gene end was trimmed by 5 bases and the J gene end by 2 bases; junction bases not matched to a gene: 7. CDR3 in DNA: TGTGCCAGCAGTATACGACTAGCGGGGCCACAAGAGACCCAGTACTTC. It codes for CASSIRLAGPQETQYF.

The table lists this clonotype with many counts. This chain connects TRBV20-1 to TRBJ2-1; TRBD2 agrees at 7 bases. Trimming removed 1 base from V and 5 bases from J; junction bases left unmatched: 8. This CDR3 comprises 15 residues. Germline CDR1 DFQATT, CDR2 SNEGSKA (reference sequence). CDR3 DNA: TGCAGTGCTAGAGGTGTGCTAGCGGAACACAATGAGCAGTTCTTC. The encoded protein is CSARGVLAEHNEQFF.

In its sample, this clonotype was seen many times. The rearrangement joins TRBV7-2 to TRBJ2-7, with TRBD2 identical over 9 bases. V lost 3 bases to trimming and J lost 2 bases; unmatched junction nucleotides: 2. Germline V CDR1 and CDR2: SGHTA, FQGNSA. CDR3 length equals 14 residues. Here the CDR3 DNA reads TGTGCCAGCAGCTTTGCGGGAGGGCCCTACGAGCAGTACTTC. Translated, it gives CASSFAGGPYEQYF.

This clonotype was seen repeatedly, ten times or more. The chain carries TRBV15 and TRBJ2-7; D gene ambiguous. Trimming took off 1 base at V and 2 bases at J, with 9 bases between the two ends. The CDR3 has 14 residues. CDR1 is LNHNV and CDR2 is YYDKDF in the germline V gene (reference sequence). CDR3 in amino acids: CATSRGMGTYEQYF. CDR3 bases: TGTGCCACCAGCAGAGGGATGGGGACCTACGAGCAGTACTTC.

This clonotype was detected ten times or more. CDR3 nucleotide sequence: TGTGCCACCAGCTGGGACAGGGAATCACCCCTCCACTTT. This translates into CATSWDRESPLHF. The J gene is TRBJ1-6, the V gene TRBV15; TRBD1 matches at 9 bases. This CDR3 has 13 residues. The germline CDR1 and CDR2 sequences are LNHNV and YYDKDF (reference sequence). V shed 5 bases and J 10 bases; nucleotides not matched to a gene: 3. The complete variable domain, with remaining parts taken from reference TRBV15 and TRBJ1-6, reads DAMVIQNPRYQVTQFGKPVTLSCSQTLNHNVMYWYQQKSSQAPKLLFHYYDKDFNNEADTPDNFQSRRPNTSFCFLDIRSPGLGDTAMYLCATSWDRESPLHFGNGTRLTVT.

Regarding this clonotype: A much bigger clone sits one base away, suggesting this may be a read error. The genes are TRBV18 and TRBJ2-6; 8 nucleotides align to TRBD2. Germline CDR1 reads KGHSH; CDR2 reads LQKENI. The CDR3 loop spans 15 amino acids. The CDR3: CASSPGGPGTNVLTF. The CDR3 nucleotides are TGTGCCAGCTCCCCGGGAGGGCCTGGGACCAACGTCCTGACTTTC. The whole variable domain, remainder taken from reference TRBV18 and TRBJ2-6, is NAGVMQNPRHLVRRRGQEARLRCSPMKGHSHVYWYRQLPEEGLKFMVYLQKENIIDESGMPKERFSAEFPKEGPSILRIQQVVRGDSAAYFCASSPGGPGTNVLTFGAGSRLTVL.

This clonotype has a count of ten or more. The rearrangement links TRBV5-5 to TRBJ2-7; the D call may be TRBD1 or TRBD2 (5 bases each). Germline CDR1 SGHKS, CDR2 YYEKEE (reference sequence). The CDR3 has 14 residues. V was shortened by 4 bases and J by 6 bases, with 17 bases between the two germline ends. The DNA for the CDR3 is TGTGCCAGCAGCCCAATTCAATTGGGGGTCGAGCAGTACTTC. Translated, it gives CASSPIQLGVEQYF. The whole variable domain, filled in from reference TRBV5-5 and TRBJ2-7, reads DAGVTQSPTHLIKTRGQQVTLRCSPISGHKSVSWYQQVLGQGPQFIFQYYEKEERGRGNFPDRFSARQFPNYSSELNVNALLLGDSALYLCASSPIQLGVEQYFGPGTRLTVT.

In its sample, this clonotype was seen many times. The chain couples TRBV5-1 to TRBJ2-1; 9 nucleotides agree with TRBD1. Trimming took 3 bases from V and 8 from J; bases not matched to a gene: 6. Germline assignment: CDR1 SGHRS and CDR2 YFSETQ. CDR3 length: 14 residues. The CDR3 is CASSSPGTGYEQFF. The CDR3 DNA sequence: TGCGCCAGCAGCTCTCCTGGGACAGGGTATGAGCAGTTCTTC.

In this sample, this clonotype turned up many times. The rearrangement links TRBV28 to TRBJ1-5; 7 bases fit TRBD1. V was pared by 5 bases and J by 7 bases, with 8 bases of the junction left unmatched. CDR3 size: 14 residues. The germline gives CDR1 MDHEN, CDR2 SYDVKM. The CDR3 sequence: CASSLQGSGQPQHF. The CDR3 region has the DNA TGTGCCAGCAGTCTACAGGGGTCGGGCCAGCCCCAGCATTTT.

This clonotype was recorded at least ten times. CDR3 in DNA: TGTGCCAGCAGTTACTCACCGGGACGGGGAGAGACCCAGTACTTC. This sequence encodes CASSYSPGRGETQYF. The chain joins TRBV6-6 to TRBJ2-5; D tentatively reads TRBD1 or TRBD2 (5 bases each). This CDR3 spans 15 amino acids. Germline lookup yields CDR1 MNHNY and CDR2 SVGAGI (reference sequence). V was pared by 0 bases and J by 4 bases, with 12 bases between.

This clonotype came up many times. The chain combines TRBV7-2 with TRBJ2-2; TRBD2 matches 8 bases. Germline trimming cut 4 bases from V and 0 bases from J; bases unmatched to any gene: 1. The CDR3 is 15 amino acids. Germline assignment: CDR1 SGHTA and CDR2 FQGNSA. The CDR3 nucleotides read TGTGCCAGCAGCTCGGGACTAGCGAACACCGGGGAGCTGTTTTTT. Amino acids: CASSSGLANTGELFF.

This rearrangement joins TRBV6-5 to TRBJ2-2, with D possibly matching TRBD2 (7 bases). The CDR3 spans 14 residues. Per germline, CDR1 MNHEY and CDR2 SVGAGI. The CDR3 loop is CVTQRGAITGELFF. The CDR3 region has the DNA TGTGTAACTCAACGGGGGGCGATCACCGGGGAGCTGTTTTTT.

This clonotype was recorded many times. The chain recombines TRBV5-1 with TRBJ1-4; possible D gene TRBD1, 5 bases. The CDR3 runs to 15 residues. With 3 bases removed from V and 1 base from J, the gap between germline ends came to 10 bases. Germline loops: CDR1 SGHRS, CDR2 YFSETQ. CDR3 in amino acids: CASSWLGETNEKLFF. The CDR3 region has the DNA TGCGCCAGCAGCTGGTTGGGGGAAACTAATGAAAAACTGTTTTTT.

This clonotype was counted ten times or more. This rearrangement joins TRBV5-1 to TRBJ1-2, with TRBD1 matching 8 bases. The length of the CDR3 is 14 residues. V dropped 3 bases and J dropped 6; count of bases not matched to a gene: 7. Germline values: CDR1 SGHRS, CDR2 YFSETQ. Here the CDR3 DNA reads TGCGCCAGCAGCTCCGTCCAGGGGGCAGATGGCTACACCTTC. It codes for CASSSVQGADGYTF.

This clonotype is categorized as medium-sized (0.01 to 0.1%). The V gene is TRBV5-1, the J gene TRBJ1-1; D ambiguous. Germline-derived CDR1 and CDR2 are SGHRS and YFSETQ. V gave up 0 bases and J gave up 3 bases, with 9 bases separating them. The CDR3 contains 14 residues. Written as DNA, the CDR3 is TGCGCCAGCAGCTTGGCTGGGGTGGACACTGAAGCTTTCTTT. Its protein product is CASSLAGVDTEAFF.

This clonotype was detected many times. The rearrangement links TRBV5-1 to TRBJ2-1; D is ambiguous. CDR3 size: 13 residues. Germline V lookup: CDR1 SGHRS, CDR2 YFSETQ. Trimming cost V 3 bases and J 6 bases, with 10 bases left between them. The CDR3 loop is CASSSRPSNEQFF. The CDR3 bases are TGCGCCAGCAGCTCCCGTCCTTCCAATGAGCAGTTCTTC.

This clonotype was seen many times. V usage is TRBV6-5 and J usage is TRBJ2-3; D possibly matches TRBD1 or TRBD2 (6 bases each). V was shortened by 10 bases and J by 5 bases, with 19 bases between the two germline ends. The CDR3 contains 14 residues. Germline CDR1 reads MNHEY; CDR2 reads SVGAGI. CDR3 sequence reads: CATGPGRGLDTQYF. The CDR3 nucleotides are TGTGCCACTGGCCCCGGCCGGGGGCTAGATACGCAGTATTTT.

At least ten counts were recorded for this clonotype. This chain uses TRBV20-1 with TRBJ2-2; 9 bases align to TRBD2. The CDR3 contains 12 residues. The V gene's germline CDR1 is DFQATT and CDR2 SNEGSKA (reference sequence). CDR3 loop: CCLAGFTGELFF. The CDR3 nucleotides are TGCTGCCTAGCGGGATTCACCGGGGAGCTGTTTTTT.

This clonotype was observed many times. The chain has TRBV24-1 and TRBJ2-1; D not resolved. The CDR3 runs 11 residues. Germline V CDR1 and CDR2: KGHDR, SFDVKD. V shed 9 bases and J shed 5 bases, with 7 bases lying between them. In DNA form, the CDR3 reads TGTGCCACCTACCAAGACAATGAGCAGTTCTTC. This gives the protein CATYQDNEQFF.

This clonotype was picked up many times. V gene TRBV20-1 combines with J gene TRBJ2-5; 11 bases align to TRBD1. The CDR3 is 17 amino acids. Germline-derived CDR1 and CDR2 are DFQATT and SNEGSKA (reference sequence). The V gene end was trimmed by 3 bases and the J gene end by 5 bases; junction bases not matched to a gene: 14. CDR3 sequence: CSASPIRDRGIGETQYF. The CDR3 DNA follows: TGCAGTGCTAGTCCCATCCGGGACAGGGGGATCGGGGAGACCCAGTACTTC.

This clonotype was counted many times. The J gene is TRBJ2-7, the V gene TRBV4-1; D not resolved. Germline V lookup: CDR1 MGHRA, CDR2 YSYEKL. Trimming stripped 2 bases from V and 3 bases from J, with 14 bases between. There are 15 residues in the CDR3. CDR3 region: CASSQLDQSSYEQYF. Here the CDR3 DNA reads TGCGCCAGCAGCCAACTAGATCAGAGTAGCTACGAGCAGTACTTC.

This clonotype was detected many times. This CDR3 reads CASSEGTGGLETQYF. The CDR3 bases are TGTGCCAGCAGTGAGGGGACAGGGGGCCTAGAGACCCAGTACTTC. The rearrangement uses TRBV25-1 and TRBJ2-5; 12 bases line up with TRBD1. The CDR3 runs 15 residues. Unmatched junction bases numbered 3, after V lost 3 bases and J lost 4 bases. The germline V gene has CDR1 MGHDK and CDR2 SYGVNS.

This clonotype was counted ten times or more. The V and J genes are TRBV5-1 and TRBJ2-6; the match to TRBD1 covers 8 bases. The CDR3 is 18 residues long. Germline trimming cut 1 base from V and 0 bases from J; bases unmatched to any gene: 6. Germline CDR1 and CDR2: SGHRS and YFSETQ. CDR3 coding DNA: TGCGCCAGCAGCTTGTACGGGACAGGAGGCTCTGGGGCCAACGTCCTGACTTTC. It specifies CASSLYGTGGSGANVLTF.

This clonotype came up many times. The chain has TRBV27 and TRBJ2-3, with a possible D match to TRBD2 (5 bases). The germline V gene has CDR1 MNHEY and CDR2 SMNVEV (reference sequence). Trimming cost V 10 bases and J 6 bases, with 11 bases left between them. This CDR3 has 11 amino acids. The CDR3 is CATNGVDTQYF. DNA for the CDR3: TGTGCCACCAACGGGGTCGATACGCAGTATTTT.